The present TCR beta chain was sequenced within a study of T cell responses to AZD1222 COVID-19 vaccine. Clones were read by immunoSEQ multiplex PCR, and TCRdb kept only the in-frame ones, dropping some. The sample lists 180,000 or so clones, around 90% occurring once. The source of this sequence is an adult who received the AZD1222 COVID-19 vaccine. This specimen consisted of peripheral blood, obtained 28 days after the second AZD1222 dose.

The CDR3 DNA follows: TGTGCCAGCAGCTCCCAGGGAAGGGATCAGCCCCAGCATTTT. It specifies CASSSQGRDQPQHF. The J gene is TRBJ1-5, the V gene TRBV7-2; TRBD1 might be the D (5 bases). Germline CDR1 reads SGHTA; CDR2 reads FQGNSA. This CDR3 has 14 amino acids. Between the trimmed V and J ends, which lost 4 bases and 5 bases, there was a span of 12 bases. Filled out from reference TRBV7-2 and TRBJ1-5, the complete variable domain reads GAGVSQSPSNKVTEKGKDVELRCDPISGHTALYWYRQSLGQGLEFLIYFQGNSAPDKSGLPSDRFSAERTGGSVSTLTIQRTQQEDSAVYLCASSSQGRDQPQHFGDGTRLSIL.